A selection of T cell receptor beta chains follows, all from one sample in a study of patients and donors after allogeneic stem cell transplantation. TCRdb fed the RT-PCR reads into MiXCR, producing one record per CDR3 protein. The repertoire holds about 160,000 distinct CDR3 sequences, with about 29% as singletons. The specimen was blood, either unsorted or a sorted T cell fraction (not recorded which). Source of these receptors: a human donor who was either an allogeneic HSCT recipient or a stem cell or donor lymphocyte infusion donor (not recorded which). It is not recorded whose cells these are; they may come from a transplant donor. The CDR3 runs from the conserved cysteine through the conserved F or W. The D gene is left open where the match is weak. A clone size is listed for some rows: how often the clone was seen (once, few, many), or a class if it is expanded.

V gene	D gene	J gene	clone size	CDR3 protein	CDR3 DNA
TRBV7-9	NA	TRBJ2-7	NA	CASSLGGPYSYEQYF	TGTGCCAGCAGCTTAGGGGGCCCATACTCCTACGAGCAGTACTTC
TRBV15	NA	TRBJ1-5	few	CATRGEFDQPQHF	TGTGCCACCCGCGGGGAATTTGATCAGCCCCAGCATTTT
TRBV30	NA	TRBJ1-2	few	CAWRLNRDGYTF	TGTGCCTGGAGGCTAAACAGGGATGGCTACACCTTC
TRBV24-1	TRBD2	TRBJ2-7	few	CATSDPGTNQGEQYF	TGTGCCACCAGTGATCCCGGGACTAACCAAGGGGAGCAGTACTTC
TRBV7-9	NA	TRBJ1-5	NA	CASSPATAGQPQHF	TGTGCCAGCAGCCCGGCGACGGCAGGTCAGCCCCAGCATTTT
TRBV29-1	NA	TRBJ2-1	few	CSIGTASYTRNEQFF	TGCAGCATTGGAACAGCATCCTACACGCGGAATGAGCAGTTCTTC
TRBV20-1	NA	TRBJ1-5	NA	CSATKGSGNQPQHF	TGCAGTGCTACCAAGGGCAGTGGTAATCAGCCCCAGCATTTT
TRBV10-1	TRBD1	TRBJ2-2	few	CASSDAPGQGWEKNTGELFF	TGCGCCAGCAGTGATGCTCCGGGACAGGGTTGGGAAAAGAACACCGGGGAGCTGTTTTTT
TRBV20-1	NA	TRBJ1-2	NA	CSARPGAYGYTF	TGCAGTGCTAGGCCAGGGGCCTATGGCTACACCTTC
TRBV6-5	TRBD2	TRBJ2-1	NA	CASSWGLAGGPNNEQFF	TGTGCCAGCAGTTGGGGACTAGCGGGAGGGCCCAACAATGAGCAGTTCTTC
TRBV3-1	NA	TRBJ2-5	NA	CASSQDPEGLGETQYF	TGTGCCAGCAGCCAAGACCCCGAGGGGCTCGGGGAGACCCAGTACTTC
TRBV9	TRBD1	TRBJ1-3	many	CASSVRTGRNTIYF	TGTGCCAGCAGCGTAAGGACAGGGCGAAACACCATATATTTT
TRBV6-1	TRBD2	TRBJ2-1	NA	CASSEPLAEISSYNEQFF	TGTGCCAGCAGTGAACCCCTAGCGGAAATAAGCTCCTACAATGAGCAGTTCTTC
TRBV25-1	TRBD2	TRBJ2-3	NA	CASSEYFLAGVTDTQYF	TGTGCCAGCAGTGAATACTTCCTAGCGGGAGTCACAGATACGCAGTATTTT
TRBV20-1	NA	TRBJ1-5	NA	CSAPMGGSNQPQHF	TGCAGTGCTCCCATGGGGGGGAGCAATCAGCCCCAGCATTTT
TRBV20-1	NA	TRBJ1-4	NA	CSARSQEKLFF	TGCAGTGCTAGATCCCAGGAAAAACTGTTTTTT
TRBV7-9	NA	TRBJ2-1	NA	CASKSSSYNEQFF	TGTGCCAGCAAATCGAGCTCCTACAATGAGCAGTTCTTC
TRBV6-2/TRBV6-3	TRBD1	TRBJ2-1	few	CASSMDRSSYNEQFF	TGTGCCAGCAGTATGGACAGGTCCTCCTACAATGAGCAGTTCTTC
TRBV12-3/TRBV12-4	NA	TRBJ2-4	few	CASSSTVANIQYF	TGTGCCAGCAGTTCGACCGTTGCAAACATTCAGTACTTC
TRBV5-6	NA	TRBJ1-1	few	CASSQSLWTMWMDTEAFF	TGTGCCAGCAGCCAAAGCTTGTGGACGATGTGGATGGACACTGAAGCTTTCTTT